These 11 T cell receptor beta chains were sequenced from one sample in a study of T cell responses to AZD1222 COVID-19 vaccine (dated by TCRdb to about 2021). Library preparation was by the immunoSEQ multiplex PCR assay. The table comes from immuneACCESS by way of TCRdb, which keeps in-frame sequences with V and J called. Part of the clones is missing from these tables; in studies checked, under half for an unresolved V gene and the rest for unknown reasons. The sample contains some 120,000 clones, roughly 84% of them found a single time. The ten largest clones add up to approximately 10% of the sample. The label giving this sample's time point can be read as: baseline before first vaccination. The sample in question was peripheral blood, obtained on day 0 of AZD1222 vaccination. The receptors originated from an adult in good health.

J is TRBJ1-1 and V is TRBV28; 8 nucleotides align to TRBD1. The CDR3 sequence is 14 residues long. V lost 10 bases, J lost 4 bases, and 11 bases stayed unmatched. Per the germline V gene, CDR1 is MDHEN and CDR2 is SYDVKM. The CDR3 bases are TGTGCCACCCACACCAGGGGGCTGCGCACTGAAGCTTTCTTT. Amino acids: CATHTRGLRTEAFF.

The chain carries TRBV6-4 and TRBJ2-3; TRBD2 aligns across 13 bases. This CDR3 is built from 15 residues. The germline gives CDR1 MRHNA, CDR2 SNTAGT. With 5 bases clipped from V and 4 bases from J, the junction kept 3 bases outside the gene matches. The CDR3: CASSTGLAGADTQYF. In nucleotides, the CDR3 is TGTGCCAGCAGTACCGGACTAGCGGGAGCAGATACGCAGTATTTT.

This chain links TRBV5-1 with TRBJ2-7; D tentatively fits TRBD1 or TRBD2 (5 bases each). The V gene lost 5 bases and the J gene lost 2 bases, with 14 bases spanning the gap. The CDR3 spans 14 residues. Germline CDR1 is SGHRS and CDR2 is YFSETQ. CDR3 sequence reads: CASSSRGQPYEQYF. The CDR3 DNA follows: TGCGCCAGCAGTTCGAGGGGCCAACCCTACGAGCAGTACTTC.

The chain couples TRBV7-2 to TRBJ2-5, with D maybe TRBD1 (7 bases). From germline, CDR1 is SGHTA and CDR2 FQGNSA. V lost 3 bases to trimming and J lost 5 bases, with 13 bases between them. This CDR3 has 14 residues. CDR3 in amino acids: CASSFEGAGETQYF. The CDR3 nucleotides are TGTGCCAGCAGCTTTGAGGGGGCGGGGGAGACCCAGTACTTC.

The chain uses TRBV12-5 and TRBJ2-7; maybe TRBD2 (6 bases). Between the trimmed V and J ends, which lost 4 bases and 2 bases, there was a span of 12 bases. The CDR3 extends over 14 amino acids. CDR1 LGHNT and CDR2 FRNRAP come from the germline V gene. Here the CDR3 reads CASGSGLPTYEQYF. The CDR3 nucleotides are TGTGCTAGTGGTTCGGGACTCCCGACCTACGAGCAGTACTTC. Full variable domain (outside the CDR3, taken from reference TRBV12-5 and TRBJ2-7): DARVTQTPRHKVTEMGQEVTMRCQPILGHNTVFWYRQTMMQGLELLAYFRNRAPLDDSGMPKDRFSAEMPDATLATLKIQPSEPRDSAVYFCASGSGLPTYEQYFGPGTRLTVT.

The chain uses TRBV11-2 and TRBJ2-5; TRBD1 agrees at 7 bases. Germline-derived CDR1 and CDR2 are SGHAT and FQNNGV. The length of the CDR3 is 14 residues. The trim removed 5 bases at V and 1 base at J, leaving 4 bases unmatched. The CDR3 is CASSPWTGQETQYF. Here the CDR3 DNA reads TGTGCCAGCAGCCCCTGGACAGGCCAAGAGACCCAGTACTTC.

J is TRBJ1-5 and V is TRBV7-2; the match to TRBD1 covers 8 bases. Germline V lookup: CDR1 SGHTA, CDR2 FQGNSA. J gave up 0 bases and V 5 bases, and 12 bases lay outside the gene matches. This CDR3 is built from 18 residues. The CDR3 coding sequence is TGTGCCAGCAGCGCGGGGGGGGGACAGGATTATAGCAATCAGCCCCAGCATTTT. Translating gives CASSAGGGQDYSNQPQHF.

This chain joins TRBV20-1 and TRBJ2-7, with a weak D call TRBD1 (5 bases). There are 13 residues in the CDR3. V was pared by 3 bases and J by 5 bases, with 14 bases between. CDR1 and CDR2 (germline): DFQATT, SNEGSKA (reference sequence). CDR3 protein: CSASPGVRDEQYF. The CDR3 nucleotides are TGCAGTGCTAGTCCAGGAGTCAGGGACGAGCAGTACTTC.

This clone showed up just a few times. This chain uses TRBV6-5 with TRBJ2-2; 8 nucleotides align to TRBD1. Trimming cost V 5 bases and J 3 bases; bases outside gene matches: 2. This CDR3 region has 14 residues. Germline-derived CDR1 and CDR2 are MNHEY and SVGAGI. The CDR3 coding sequence is TGTGCCAGCAGTATGACAGGGGACACCGGGGAGCTGTTTTTT. Residues: CASSMTGDTGELFF.

The chain couples TRBV3-1 (or the pseudogene TRBV3-2) to TRBJ1-4, with 7 positions matching TRBD1. Germline CDR1 reads LGHDT; CDR2 reads YNNKEL (reference sequence). The CDR3 is 14 residues long. After removal of 4 bases from V and 8 bases from J, the junction contained 7 bases not matched to a gene. The CDR3 DNA is TGTGCCAGCAGCCCGACAGGGTCGAAGGAAAAACTGTTTTTT. Its translation is CASSPTGSKEKLFF.

This chain uses TRBV28 with TRBJ1-5, with D uncertain. CDR1 and CDR2 from the germline V gene are MDHEN and SYDVKM. V was cut by 2 bases and J by 3 bases, with 2 bases left in between. The CDR3 totals 12 residues. The CDR3 is CASSLVNQPQHF. The CDR3 DNA is TGTGCCAGCAGTTTAGTCAATCAGCCCCAGCATTTT.